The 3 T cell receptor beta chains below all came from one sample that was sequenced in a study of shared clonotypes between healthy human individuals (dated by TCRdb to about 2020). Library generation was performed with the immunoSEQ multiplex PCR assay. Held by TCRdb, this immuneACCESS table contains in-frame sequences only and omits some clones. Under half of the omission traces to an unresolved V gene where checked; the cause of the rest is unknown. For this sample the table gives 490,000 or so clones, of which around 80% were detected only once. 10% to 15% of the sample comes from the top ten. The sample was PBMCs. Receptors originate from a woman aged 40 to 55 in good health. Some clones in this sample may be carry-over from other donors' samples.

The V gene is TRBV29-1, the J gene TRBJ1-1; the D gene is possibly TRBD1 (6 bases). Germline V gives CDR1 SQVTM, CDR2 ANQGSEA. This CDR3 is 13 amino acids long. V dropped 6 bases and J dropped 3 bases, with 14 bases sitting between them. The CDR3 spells CSVLQGLDTEAFF. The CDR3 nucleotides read TGCAGCGTGCTACAGGGTTTGGACACTGAAGCTTTCTTT. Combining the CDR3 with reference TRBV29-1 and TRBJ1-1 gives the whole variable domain SAVISQKPSRDICQRGTSLTIQCQVDSQVTMMFWYRQQPGQSLTLIATANQGSEATYESGFVIDKFPISRPNLTFSTLTVSNMSPEDSSIYLCSVLQGLDTEAFFGQGTRLTVV.

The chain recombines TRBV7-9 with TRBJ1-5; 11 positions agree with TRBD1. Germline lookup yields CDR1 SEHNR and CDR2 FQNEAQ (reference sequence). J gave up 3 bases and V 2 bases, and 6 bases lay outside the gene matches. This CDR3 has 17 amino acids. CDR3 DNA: TGTGCCAGCAGCTTATGGACAGGGGGCTATGACAATCAGCCCCAGCATTTT. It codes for CASSLWTGGYDNQPQHF.

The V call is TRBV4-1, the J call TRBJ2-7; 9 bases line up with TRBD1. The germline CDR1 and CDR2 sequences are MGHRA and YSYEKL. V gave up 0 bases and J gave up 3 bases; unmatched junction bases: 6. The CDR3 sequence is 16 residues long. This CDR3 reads CASSQEVRTGDYEQYF. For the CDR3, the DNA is TGCGCCAGCAGCCAAGAGGTGAGGACAGGGGACTACGAGCAGTACTTC.